This entry features one T cell receptor (beta chain) sequence. CDR3 length: 18 residues. Per germline, CDR1 MGHRA and CDR2 YSYEKL. Unmatched junction bases numbered 17, after V lost 1 base and J lost 8 bases. All recovered Cohort 3 donors got two negative PCRs, got clearance, or saw symptom resolution. This record comes from a study of blood T cell repertoires in COVID-19. About the research overall: Italy, Spain and the United States were the sources of the convalescent and acute COVID-19 samples.

Original analysis: Researchers report that nucleated cell counts were estimated from reference gene primer amplification. Measured with immunoSEQ multiplex PCR; TCRdb has only the in-frame clones, and not every one. From that table come the V and J calls and clone size; the DNA was used to work out D and trimming. This sample has some 250,000 clones, with approximately 85% found just once. V usage is TRBV4-1 and J usage is TRBJ2-1; 7 nucleotides match TRBD2. This receptor was obtained from a woman aged 50 to 65 who had recovered from COVID-19. The sample comprised PBMCs or T cells enriched from blood (not recorded which). As DNA, the CDR3 is TGCGCCAGCAGCCAAGGTCCCGGCGGGAGAAATCTGTTGTATGAGCAGTTCTTC. Protein: CASSQGPGGRNLLYEQFF.